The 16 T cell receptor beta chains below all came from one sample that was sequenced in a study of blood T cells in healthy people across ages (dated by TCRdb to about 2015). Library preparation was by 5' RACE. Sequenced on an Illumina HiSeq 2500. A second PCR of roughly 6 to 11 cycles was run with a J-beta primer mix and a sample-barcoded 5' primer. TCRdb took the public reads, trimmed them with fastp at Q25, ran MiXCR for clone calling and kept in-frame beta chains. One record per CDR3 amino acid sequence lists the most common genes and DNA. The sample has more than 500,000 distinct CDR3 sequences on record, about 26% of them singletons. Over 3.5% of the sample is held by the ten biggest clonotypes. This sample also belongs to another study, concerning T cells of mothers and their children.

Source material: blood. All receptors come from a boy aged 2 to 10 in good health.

For the CDR3, the DNA is TGTGCCAGCAGCTTCTGGGACTCCTACGAGCAGTACTTC. Its protein is CASSFWDSYEQYF. This rearrangement joins TRBV7-9 to TRBJ2-7; no clear D gene. Germline V gene sequence: CDR1 SEHNR, CDR2 FQNEAQ (reference sequence). The CDR3 length is 13 residues. Trimming pared 3 bases from V and 0 bases from J, leaving 6 bases between.

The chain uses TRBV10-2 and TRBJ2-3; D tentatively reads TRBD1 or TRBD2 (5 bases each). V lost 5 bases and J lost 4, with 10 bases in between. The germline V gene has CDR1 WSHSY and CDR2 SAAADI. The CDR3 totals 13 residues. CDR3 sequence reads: CASSNVGADTQYF. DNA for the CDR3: TGCGCCAGCAGTAACGTGGGGGCAGATACGCAGTATTTT.

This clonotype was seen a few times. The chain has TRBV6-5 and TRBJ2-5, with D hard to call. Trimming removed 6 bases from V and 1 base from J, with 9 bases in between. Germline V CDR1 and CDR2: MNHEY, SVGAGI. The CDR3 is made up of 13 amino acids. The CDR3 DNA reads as TGTGCCAGCAGGATTGACGGCCAAGAGACCCAGTACTTC. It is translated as CASRIDGQETQYF.

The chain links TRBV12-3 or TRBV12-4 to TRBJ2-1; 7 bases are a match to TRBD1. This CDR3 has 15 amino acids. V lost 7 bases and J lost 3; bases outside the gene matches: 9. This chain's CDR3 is CASTLQGVFYNEQFF. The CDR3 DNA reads TGTGCCAGCACCCTTCAGGGGGTTTTCTACAATGAGCAGTTCTTC.

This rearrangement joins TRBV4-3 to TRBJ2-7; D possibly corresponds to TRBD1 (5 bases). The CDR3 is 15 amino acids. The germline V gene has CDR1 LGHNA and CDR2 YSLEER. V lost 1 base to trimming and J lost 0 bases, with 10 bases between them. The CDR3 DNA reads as TGCGCCAGCAGCCAAGTTGAAGGGGACTCCTACGAGCAGTACTTC. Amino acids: CASSQVEGDSYEQYF.

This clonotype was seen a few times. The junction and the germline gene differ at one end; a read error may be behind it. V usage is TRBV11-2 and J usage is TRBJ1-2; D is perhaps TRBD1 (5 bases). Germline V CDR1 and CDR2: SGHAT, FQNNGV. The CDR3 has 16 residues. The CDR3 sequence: CASSLNSVGQSWGCTF. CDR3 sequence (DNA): TGTGCCAGCAGCTTAAACAGCGTAGGCCAGTCGTGGGGCTGCACCTTC.

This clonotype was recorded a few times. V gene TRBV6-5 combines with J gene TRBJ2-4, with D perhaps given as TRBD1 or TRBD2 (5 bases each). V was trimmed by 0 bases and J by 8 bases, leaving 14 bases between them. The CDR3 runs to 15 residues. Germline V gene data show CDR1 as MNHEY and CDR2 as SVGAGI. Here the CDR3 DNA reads TGTGCCAGCAGTTACTCGGCAGGGACCGGAGACATTCAGTACTTC. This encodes CASSYSAGTGDIQYF.

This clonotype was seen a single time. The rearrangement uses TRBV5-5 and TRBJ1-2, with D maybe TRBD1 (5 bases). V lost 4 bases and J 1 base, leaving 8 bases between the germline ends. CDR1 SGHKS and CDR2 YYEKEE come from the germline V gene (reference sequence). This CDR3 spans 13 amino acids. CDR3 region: CASSTTVNYGYTF. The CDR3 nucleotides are TGTGCCAGCAGCACGACAGTTAACTATGGCTACACCTTC.

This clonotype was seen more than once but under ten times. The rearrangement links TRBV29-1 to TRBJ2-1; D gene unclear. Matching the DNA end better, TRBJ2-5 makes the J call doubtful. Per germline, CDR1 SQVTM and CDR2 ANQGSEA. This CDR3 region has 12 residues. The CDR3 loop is CSATTFRETQYF. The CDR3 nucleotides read TGCAGCGCCACTACTTTTCGAGAGACCCAGTACTTC.

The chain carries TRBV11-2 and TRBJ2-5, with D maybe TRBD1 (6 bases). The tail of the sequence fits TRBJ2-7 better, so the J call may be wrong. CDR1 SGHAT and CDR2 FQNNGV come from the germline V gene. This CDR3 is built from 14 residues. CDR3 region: CASSSRGLTYEQYF. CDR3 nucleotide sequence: TGTGCCAGCAGCTCCAGGGGCCTTACCTACGAGCAGTACTTC.

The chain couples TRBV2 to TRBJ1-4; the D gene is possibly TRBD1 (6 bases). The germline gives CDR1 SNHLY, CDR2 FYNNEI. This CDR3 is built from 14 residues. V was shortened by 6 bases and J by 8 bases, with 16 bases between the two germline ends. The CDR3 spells CASRVRGAGEKLFF. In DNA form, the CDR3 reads TGTGCCAGCAGGGTGCGGGGGGCTGGAGAAAAACTGTTTTTT.

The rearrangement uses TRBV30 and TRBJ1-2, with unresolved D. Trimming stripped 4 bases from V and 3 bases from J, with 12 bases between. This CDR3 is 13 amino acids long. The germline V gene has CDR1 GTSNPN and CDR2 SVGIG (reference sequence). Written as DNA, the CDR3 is TGTGCCTGGACCAGTGGAGAGGACTATGGCTACACCTTC. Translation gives CAWTSGEDYGYTF.

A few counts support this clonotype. DNA of the CDR3: TGCAGTGCTAGGGACAGGGGGCTATACAATGAGCAGTTCTTC. Amino acids: CSARDRGLYNEQFF. The chain carries TRBV20-1 and TRBJ2-1; 11 nucleotides align to TRBD1. The CDR3 spans 14 residues. V shed 3 bases, J shed 4 bases, and the junction held 2 bases outside the gene matches. Looked up from germline, CDR1 is DFQATT and CDR2 is SNEGSKA (reference sequence).

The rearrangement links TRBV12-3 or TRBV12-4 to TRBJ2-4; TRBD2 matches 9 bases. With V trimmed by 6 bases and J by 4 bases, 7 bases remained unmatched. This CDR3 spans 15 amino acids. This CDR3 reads CASRVAGAGKNIQYF. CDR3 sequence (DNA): TGTGCCAGCAGGGTAGCGGGAGCGGGAAAAAACATTCAGTACTTC.

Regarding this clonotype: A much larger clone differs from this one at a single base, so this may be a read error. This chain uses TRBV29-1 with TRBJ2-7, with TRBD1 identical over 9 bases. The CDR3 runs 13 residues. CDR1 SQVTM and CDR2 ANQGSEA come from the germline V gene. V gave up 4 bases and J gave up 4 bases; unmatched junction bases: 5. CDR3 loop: CSVAQGADYEQYF. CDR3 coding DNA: TGCAGCGTTGCACAGGGGGCAGATTACGAGCAGTACTTC.

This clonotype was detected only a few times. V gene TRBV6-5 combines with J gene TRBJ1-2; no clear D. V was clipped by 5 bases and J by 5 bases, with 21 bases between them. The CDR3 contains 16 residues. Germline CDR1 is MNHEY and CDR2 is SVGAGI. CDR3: CASSRAIPISPYGYTF. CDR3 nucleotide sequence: TGTGCCAGCAGTCGCGCCATCCCCATCTCCCCTTATGGCTACACCTTC.